This T cell receptor (beta chain) was observed in a study of blood T cell repertoires in COVID-19. Study details: Researchers got acute and convalescent COVID-19 samples from the United States, Italy and Spain. The analysed material was cDNA or gDNA that came from T cells, B-cell-depleted T cells, or PBMCs.

Methods used by the authors: Reference gene primer amplification gave estimated nucleated cell counts. This table comes from immunoSEQ multiplex PCR, and its TCRdb copy is limited to in-frame clones, with some not included. The V and J calls and clone size were taken over from that table, and D and trimming were inferred from the DNA. The repertoire holds around 62,000 clones, with 65% to 90% as singletons. The sequencing sample was made of peripheral blood. The TCR comes from a man aged 50-60 years with acute or convalescent COVID-19.

CDR3 coding DNA: TGTGCCAGCAGTCCTAACGGGGGGCAGGCAACTAATGAAAAACTGTTTTTT. It translates to CASSPNGGQATNEKLFF. This rearrangement joins TRBV2 to TRBJ1-4, with D possibly being TRBD1 (6 bases). With 5 bases removed from V and 0 bases from J, the gap between germline ends came to 16 bases. Germline V gene lookup returns CDR1 SNHLY and CDR2 FYNNEI. The CDR3 has 17 amino acids.